This T cell receptor (beta chain) originates from a study of molecular identifiers for immune sequencing clone quantification. Study as a whole: Replicates split RNA from approximately 22,000 or 94,000 naive CD8 cells five ways, and the researchers sequenced four portions.

Of note for this clonotype: No antigen is known for it.

Source material for naive CD8 libraries was roughly 19,000 to 1,000,000 sorted cells, with 10%, 30% or 50% RNA. The authors sorted naive CD8 T cells as CD8+CD4-CCR7+CD45RA+. CDR3 length: 11 residues. Germline values: CDR1 MGHDK, CDR2 SYGVNS. Trimming left V 2 bases short and J 7 bases short, with 3 bases between. Each CDR3 protein is one row after TCRdb ran MiXCR on the PCR reads. The sample has over 550,000 distinct CDR3 sequences; about 25% are singletons. General study points: Under 1% of molecules in naive cells, but over 98% of effector molecules, belonged to clones above 20 RNA copies.

The specimen was naive CD8+ T cells from blood, with Jurkat cell RNA spiked in. The subset denotes: FACS-sorted CD8+CD4-CCR7+CD45RA+ naive T cells. The gene calls are TRBV25-1 and TRBJ2-1; no firm D call. The sequence came from a human donor in good health. Some libraries in this study had Jurkat cell RNA spiked in. The CDR3 here is CASSETNEQFF. Here the CDR3 DNA reads TGTGCCAGCAGTGAAACAAATGAGCAGTTCTTC.